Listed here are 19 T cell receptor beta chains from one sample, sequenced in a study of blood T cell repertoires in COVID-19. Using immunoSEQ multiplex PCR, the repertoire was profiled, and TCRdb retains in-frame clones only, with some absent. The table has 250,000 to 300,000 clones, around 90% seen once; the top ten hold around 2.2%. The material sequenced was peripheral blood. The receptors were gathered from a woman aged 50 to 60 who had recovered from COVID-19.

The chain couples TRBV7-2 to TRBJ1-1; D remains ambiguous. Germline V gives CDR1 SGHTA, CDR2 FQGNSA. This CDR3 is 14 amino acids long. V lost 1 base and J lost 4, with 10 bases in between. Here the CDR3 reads CASSLEAGLTEAFF. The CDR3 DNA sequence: TGTGCCAGCAGCTTAGAGGCTGGACTCACTGAAGCTTTCTTT.

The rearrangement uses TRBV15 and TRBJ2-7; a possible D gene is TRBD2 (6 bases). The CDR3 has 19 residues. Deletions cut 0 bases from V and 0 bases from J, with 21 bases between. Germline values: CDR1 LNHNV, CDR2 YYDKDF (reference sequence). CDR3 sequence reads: CATSRDRQTAGPSSYEQYF. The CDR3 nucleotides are TGTGCCACCAGCAGAGATCGGCAAACGGCGGGACCGAGCTCCTACGAGCAGTACTTC. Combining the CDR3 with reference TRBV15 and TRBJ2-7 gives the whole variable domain DAMVIQNPRYQVTQFGKPVTLSCSQTLNHNVMYWYQQKSSQAPKLLFHYYDKDFNNEADTPDNFQSRRPNTSFCFLDIRSPGLGDTAMYLCATSRDRQTAGPSSYEQYFGPGTRLTVT.

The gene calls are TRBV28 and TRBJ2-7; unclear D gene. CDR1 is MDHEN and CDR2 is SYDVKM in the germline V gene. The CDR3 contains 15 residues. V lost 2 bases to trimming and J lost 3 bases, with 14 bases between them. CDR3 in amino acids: CASSLSVQIFYEQYF. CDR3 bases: TGTGCCAGCAGTTTAAGTGTACAGATATTCTACGAGCAGTACTTC.

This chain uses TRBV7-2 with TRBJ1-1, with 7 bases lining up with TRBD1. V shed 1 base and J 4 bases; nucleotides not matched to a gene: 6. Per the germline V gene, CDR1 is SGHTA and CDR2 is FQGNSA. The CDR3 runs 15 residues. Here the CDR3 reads CASSLGAGGSTEAFF. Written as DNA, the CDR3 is TGTGCCAGCAGCTTAGGAGCAGGGGGGAGCACTGAAGCTTTCTTT.

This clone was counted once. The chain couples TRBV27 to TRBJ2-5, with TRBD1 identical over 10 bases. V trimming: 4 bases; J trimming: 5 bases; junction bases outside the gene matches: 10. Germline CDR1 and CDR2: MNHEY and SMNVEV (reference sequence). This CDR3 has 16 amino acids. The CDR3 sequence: CASSSAIPGQGETQYF. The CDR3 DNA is TGTGCCAGCAGTTCTGCTATTCCGGGACAGGGGGAGACCCAGTACTTC.

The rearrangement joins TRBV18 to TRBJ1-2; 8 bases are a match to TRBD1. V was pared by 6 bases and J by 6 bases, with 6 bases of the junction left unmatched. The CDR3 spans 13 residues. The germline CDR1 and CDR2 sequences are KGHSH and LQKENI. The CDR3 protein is CASSLDRDHGYTF. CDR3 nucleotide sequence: TGTGCCAGCTCCCTGGACAGGGACCATGGCTACACCTTC.

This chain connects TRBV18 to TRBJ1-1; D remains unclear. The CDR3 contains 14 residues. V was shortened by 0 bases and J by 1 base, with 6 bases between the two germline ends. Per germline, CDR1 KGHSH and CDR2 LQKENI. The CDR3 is CASSPPTGNTEAFF. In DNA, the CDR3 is TGTGCCAGCTCACCACCGACGGGGAACACTGAAGCTTTCTTT.

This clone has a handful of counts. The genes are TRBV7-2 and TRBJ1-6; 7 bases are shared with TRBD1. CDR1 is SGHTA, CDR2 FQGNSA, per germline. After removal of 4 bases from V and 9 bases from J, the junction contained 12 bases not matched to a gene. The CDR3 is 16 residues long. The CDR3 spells CASSSTTQGFASPLHF. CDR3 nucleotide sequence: TGTGCCAGCAGCTCTACCACACAGGGGTTCGCTTCACCCCTCCACTTT.

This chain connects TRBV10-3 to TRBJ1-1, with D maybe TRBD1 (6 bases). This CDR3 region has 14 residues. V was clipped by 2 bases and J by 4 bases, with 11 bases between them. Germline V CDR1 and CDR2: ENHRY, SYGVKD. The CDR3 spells CAISEGRTATEAFF. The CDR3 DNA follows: TGTGCCATCAGTGAGGGACGGACAGCCACTGAAGCTTTCTTT.

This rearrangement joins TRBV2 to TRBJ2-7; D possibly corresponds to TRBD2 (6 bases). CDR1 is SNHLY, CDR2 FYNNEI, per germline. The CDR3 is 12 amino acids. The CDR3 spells CVGGRSSYEQYF. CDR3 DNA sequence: TGTGTTGGGGGGAGGAGCTCCTACGAGCAGTACTTC.

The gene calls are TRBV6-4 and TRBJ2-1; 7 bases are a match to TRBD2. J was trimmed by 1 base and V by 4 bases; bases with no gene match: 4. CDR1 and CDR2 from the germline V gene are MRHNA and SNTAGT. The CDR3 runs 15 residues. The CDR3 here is CASSVEAGSYNEQFF. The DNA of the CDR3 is TGTGCCAGCAGTGTTGAAGCGGGATCCTACAATGAGCAGTTCTTC.

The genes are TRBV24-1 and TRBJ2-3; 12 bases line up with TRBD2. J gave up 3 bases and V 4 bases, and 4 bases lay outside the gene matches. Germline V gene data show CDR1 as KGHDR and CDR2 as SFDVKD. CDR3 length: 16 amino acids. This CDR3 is CATSDIGLAGTDTQYF. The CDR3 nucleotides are TGTGCCACCAGTGACATAGGACTAGCGGGAACAGATACGCAGTATTTT.

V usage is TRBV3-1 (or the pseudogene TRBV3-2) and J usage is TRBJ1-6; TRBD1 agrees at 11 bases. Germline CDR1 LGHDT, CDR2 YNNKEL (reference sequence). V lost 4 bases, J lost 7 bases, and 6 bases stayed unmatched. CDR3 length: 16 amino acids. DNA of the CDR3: TGTGCCAGCAGCCCAGGACAGGGGGCGACCAATTCACCCCTCCACTTT. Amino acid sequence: CASSPGQGATNSPLHF.

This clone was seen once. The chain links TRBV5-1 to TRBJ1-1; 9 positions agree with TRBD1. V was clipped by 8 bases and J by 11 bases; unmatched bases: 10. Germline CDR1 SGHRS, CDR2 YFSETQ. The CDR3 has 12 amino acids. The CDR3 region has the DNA TGCGCCAGTTCCCGGGACAGGGAGATGGCTTTCTTT. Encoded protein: CASSRDREMAFF. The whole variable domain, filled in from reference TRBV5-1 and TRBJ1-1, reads KAGVTQTPRYLIKTRGQQVTLSCSPISGHRSVSWYQQTPGQGLQFLFEYFSETQRNKGNFPGRFSGRQFSNSRSEMNVSTLELGDSALYLCASSRDREMAFFGQGTRLTVV.

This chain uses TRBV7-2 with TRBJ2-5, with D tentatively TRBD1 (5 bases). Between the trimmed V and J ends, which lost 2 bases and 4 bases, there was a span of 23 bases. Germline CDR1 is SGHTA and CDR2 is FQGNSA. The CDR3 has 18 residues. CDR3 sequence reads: CASSLIHLMTAVGETQYF. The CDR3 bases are TGTGCCAGCAGCTTAATACATCTAATGACAGCCGTAGGAGAGACCCAGTACTTC.

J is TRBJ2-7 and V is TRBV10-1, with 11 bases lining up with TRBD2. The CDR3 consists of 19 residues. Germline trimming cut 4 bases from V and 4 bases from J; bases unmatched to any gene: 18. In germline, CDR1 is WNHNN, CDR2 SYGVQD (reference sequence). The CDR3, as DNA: TGCGCCAGCAGTGGAGCGGGTACTAGCGGGAGAGTTTGTTGGTACGAGCAGTACTTC. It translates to CASSGAGTSGRVCWYEQYF.

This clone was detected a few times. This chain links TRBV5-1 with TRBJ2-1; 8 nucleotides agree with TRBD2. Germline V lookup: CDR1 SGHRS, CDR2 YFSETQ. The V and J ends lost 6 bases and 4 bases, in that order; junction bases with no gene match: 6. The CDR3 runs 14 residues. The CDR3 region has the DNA TGCGCCAGCAACATAGCGGGGCCTTACAATGAGCAGTTCTTC. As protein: CASNIAGPYNEQFF.

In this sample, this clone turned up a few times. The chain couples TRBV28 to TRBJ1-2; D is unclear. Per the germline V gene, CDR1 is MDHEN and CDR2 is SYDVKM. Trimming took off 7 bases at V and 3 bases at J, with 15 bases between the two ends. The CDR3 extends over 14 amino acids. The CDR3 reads CASTPNRVDYGYTF. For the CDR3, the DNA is TGTGCCAGCACCCCCAATCGGGTAGACTATGGCTACACCTTC.

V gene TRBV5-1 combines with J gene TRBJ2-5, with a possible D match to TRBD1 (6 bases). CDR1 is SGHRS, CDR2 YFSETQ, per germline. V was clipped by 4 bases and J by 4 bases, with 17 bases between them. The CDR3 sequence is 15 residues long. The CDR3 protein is CASSPRAGVLETQYF. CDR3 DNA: TGCGCCAGCAGCCCCCGGGCAGGGGTGTTAGAGACCCAGTACTTC.